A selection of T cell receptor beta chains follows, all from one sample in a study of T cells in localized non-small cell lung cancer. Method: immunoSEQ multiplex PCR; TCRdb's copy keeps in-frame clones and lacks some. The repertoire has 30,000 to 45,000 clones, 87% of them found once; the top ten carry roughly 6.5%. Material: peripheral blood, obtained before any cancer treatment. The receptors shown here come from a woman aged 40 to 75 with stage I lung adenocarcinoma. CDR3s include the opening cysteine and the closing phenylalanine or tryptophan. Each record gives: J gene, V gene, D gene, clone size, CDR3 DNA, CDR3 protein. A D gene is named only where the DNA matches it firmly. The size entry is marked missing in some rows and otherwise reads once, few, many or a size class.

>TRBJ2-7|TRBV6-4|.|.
TGTGCCAGCCCACACCCCACCCAGCAGTACTTC
CASPHPTQQYF
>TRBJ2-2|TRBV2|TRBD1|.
TGTGCCAGCGGAAGGACACAGGGGGCTATGGGCGGGGAGCTGTTTTTT
CASGRTQGAMGGELFF
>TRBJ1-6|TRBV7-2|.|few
TGTGCCAGCAGCCACGGAGCAACGTATAATTCACCCCTCCACTTT
CASSHGATYNSPLHF
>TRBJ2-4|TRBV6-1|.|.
TGTGCCAGCAGCAACCCTGGAGCCAAAAACATTCAGTACTTC
CASSNPGAKNIQYF
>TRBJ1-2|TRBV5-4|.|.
TGTGCCAGCAGCTTGGTGGACGTCCCCTATGGCTACACCTTC
CASSLVDVPYGYTF
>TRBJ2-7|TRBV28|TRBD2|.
TGTGCCAGCAGTTCGGGGCTCGGGGGGGGTACCTACGAGCAGTACTTC
CASSSGLGGGTYEQYF
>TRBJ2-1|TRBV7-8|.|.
TGTGCCAGCAGCTTAGGCGTTAACATGGTAAATGAGCAGTTCTTC
CASSLGVNMVNEQFF
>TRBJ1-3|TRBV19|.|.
TGTGCCAGTAGGACCCTAAACTTGAAGGGGCGCAAAGGAAACACCATATATTTT
CASRTLNLKGRKGNTIYF
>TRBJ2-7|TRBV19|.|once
TGTGCCAGCTCGGGACAAGGCTACGAGCAGTACTTC
CASSGQGYEQYF
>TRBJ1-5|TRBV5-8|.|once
TGTGCCAGCAGCTTGGCCTGGGCCCTCAATCAGCCCCAGCATTTT
CASSLAWALNQPQHF
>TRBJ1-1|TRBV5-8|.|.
TGTGCCAGCAGCTTGACACCGGGACAGAACACTGAAGCTTTCTTT
CASSLTPGQNTEAFF